This T cell receptor (beta chain) emerged from a study of T cell repertoires in cytomegalovirus infection. Study context: Recently identified HLA-C-restricted CMV epitopes were among the peptides used. Indicated by public TCR beta signatures were CMV infection and matching HLA type.

TCRdb reanalysed the reads using MiXCR and keeps one entry per CDR3 protein. This sample carries 650,000 to 900,000 distinct CDR3 sequences, about 33% of them seen once, and the ten largest clones take 9.5% to 15%. This CDR3 region has 16 residues. V was pared by 5 bases and J by 3 bases, with 16 bases between. From germline, CDR1 is LNHDA and CDR2 SQIVND (reference sequence). This clonotype was counted ten times or more. Its antigen is still unknown. The chain recombines TRBV19 with TRBJ2-2, with no clear D. The receptor comes from a human donor in good health (CMV status not recorded). Some clones in this sample may be carry-over from other donors' samples. The sample in question was cultured CD8+ T cells from PBMCs, obtained from culture after CMV antigen stimulation. The CDR3 here is CASSHPQVRYTGELFF. CDR3 nucleotides: TGTGCCAGTAGTCATCCCCAAGTGAGGTACACCGGGGAGCTGTTTTTT.